This T cell receptor (beta chain) was sequenced during a study of cytomegalovirus exposure and HLA in healthy donors. This table comes from immunoSEQ multiplex PCR, and its TCRdb copy is limited to in-frame clones, with some not included. The repertoire holds around 70,000 clones, over 80% seen once, with around 3.2% in the top ten. Notes on this clone: As yet, its antigen is unknown.

General study findings and limits: High sensitivity and specificity were reportedly achieved when the classifier diagnosed cytomegalovirus status. CMV antigen specificity was confirmed in vitro for a few CMV-associated chains.

The donors were members of the roughly 120-subject validation cohort (separate from the approximately 730-subject first cohort). The CDR3 consists of 13 residues. Germline V gives CDR1 MNHEY, CDR2 SVGAGI. Trimming removed 3 bases at V and 3 bases at J, with 8 bases between. The TCR was taken from a man in his late teens or twenties in good health and CMV-seronegative. The rearrangement uses TRBV6-5 and TRBJ1-1; D may be TRBD1 (6 bases). The material sequenced was PBMCs. The CDR3 region is CASSYKGDTEAFF. The CDR3 DNA sequence: TGTGCCAGCAGTTATAAGGGGGACACTGAAGCTTTCTTT.